Detailed here is one T cell receptor beta chain. Germline V gene sequence: CDR1 LGHNA, CDR2 YNFKEQ. The CDR3 runs 12 residues. V gave up 6 bases and J gave up 1 base, with 4 bases separating them. This sample is part of a study of blood T cells in healthy people across ages. The use of a sample-barcoded 5' primer and a J-beta primer mix characterized a second PCR of about 6 to 12 cycles. Each CDR3 protein gets one entry after TCRdb re-called the 5' RACE reads with MiXCR. This sample yields 1,500,000 or so distinct CDR3 sequences, of which 42% are seen a single time; around 4% belongs to the top ten. This receptor was identified in a woman aged 18-29 years in good health. J is TRBJ2-4 and V is TRBV4-2; no clear D gene. What was sequenced was blood. For the CDR3, the DNA is TGTGCCAGCAGGCTTGCCAAAAACATTCAGTACTTC. Amino acid sequence: CASRLAKNIQYF.